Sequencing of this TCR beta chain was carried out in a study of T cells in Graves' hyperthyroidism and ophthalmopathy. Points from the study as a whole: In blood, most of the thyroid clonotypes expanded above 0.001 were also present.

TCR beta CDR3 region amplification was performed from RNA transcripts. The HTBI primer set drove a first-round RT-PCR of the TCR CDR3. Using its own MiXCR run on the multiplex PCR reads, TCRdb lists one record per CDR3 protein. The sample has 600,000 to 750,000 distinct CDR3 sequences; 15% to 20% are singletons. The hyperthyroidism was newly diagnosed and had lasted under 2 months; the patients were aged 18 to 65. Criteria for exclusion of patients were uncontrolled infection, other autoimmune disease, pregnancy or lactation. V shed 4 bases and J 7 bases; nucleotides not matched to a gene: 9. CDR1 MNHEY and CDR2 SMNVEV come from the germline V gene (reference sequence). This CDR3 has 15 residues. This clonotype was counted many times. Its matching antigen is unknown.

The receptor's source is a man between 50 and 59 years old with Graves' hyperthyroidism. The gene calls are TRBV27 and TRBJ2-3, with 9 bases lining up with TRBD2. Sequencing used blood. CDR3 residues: CASSSPAGGVNTQYF. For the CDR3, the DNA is TGTGCCAGCAGTTCCCCAGCGGGAGGTGTAAATACGCAGTATTTT.